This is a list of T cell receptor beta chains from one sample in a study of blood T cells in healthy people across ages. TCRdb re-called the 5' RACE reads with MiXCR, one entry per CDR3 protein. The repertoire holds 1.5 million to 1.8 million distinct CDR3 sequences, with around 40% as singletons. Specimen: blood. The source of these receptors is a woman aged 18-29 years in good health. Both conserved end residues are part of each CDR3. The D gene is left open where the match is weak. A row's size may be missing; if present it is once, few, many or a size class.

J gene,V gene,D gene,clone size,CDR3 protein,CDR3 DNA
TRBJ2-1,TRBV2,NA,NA,CASSAKRYNEQFF,TGTGCCAGCAGTGCTAAACGGTACAATGAGCAGTTCTTC
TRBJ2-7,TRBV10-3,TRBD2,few,CAIRSGGGSSYEQYF,TGTGCCATCAGGTCCGGCGGGGGAAGCTCCTACGAGCAGTACTTC
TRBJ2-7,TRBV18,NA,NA,CASSPGLMSSYEQYF,TGTGCCAGCTCACCAGGCCTTATGAGCTCCTACGAGCAGTACTTC
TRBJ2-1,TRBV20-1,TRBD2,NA,CSARDSGLAGGRGQFF,TGCAGTGCTAGAGATTCCGGACTAGCGGGAGGTAGGGGGCAGTTCTTC
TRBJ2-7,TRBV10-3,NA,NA,CAISGRGAVYNEQYF,TGTGCCATCAGTGGACGAGGGGCAGTTTACAATGAGCAGTACTTC
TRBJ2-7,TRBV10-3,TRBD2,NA,CAIRGTSTSYEQYF,TGTGCCATCAGGGGGACTAGCACCTCCTACGAGCAGTACTTC
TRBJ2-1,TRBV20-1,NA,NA,CSARGFDGTEQFF,TGCAGTGCTAGGGGTTTTGACGGGACGGAGCAGTTCTTC
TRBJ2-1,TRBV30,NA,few,CAWCPDRIGRANEQFF,TGTGCCTGGTGTCCAGACAGGATAGGTCGTGCCAATGAGCAGTTCTTC
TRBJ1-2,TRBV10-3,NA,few,CAISDRKGLYGYTF,TGTGCCATCAGTGACCGTAAGGGACTCTATGGCTACACCTTC
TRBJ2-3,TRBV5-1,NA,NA,CASSLHGPADTQYF,TGCGCCAGCAGCTTGCACGGACCGGCCGATACGCAGTATTTT
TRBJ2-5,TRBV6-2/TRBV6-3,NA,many,CASSRGWETQYF,TGTGCCAGCAGTCGGGGTTGGGAGACCCAGTACTTC
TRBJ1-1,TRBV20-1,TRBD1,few,CSARDPRQGEAFF,TGCAGTGCTAGAGATCCGAGACAGGGGGAAGCTTTCTTT
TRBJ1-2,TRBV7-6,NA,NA,CASSSRGILNYGYTF,TGTGCCAGCAGCTCGAGGGGTATCCTTAACTATGGCTACACCTTC
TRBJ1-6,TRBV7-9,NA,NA,CASSLTTDPNSPLHF,TGTGCCAGCAGCTTAACTACAGACCCTAATTCACCCCTCCACTTT
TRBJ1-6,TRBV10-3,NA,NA,CAIRDLNSPLHF,TGTGCCATCAGGGACCTCAATTCACCCCTCCACTTT
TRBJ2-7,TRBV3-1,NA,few,CASSRSAGSYEQYF,TGTGCCAGCAGCCGTTCAGCGGGCTCCTACGAGCAGTACTTC
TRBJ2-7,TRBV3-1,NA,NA,CASSSWTTRSEQYF,TGTGCCAGCAGCTCCTGGACTACCCGTTCCGAGCAGTACTTC
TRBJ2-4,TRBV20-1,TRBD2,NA,CSALPGGSTKNIQYF,TGCAGTGCCCTTCCGGGGGGATCGACCAAAAACATTCAGTACTTC
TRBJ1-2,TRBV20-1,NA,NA,CSASRGQGYTF,TGCAGTGCCAGCCGGGGTCAAGGCTACACCTTC
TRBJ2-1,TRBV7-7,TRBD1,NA,CASSWDRARNEQFF,TGTGCTAGCAGCTGGGACAGGGCTAGAAATGAGCAGTTCTTC
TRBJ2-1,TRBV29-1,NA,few,CSVLGSGNEQFF,TGCAGCGTACTAGGAAGCGGCAATGAGCAGTTCTTC
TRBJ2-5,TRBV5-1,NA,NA,CASRETTYNEQYF,TGCGCCAGCAGAGAGACAACATACAATGAGCAGTACTTC
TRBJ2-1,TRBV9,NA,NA,CASSAGTTRDNEQFF,TGTGCCAGCAGCGCCGGGACCACAAGAGACAATGAGCAGTTCTTC
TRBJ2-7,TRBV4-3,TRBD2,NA,CASSQGTSARLYEQYF,TGCGCCAGCAGCCAGGGGACTAGCGCCCGACTTTACGAGCAGTACTTC
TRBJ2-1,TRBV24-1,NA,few,CATGHDYNEQFF,TGTGCCACCGGCCACGACTACAATGAGCAGTTCTTC
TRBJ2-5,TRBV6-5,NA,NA,CASSDIRGGETQYF,TGTGCCAGCAGTGACATACGGGGAGGAGAGACCCAGTACTTC